This T cell receptor (beta chain) was identified during a study of blood T cell repertoires in COVID-19. Study summary: Sources were T cells, B-cell-depleted T cells, or PBMCs; the material itself was cDNA or gDNA.

CDR3 length equals 16 residues. Germline CDR1 and CDR2: SGHKS and YYEKEE (reference sequence). V dropped 2 bases and J dropped 6; count of bases not matched to a gene: 13. Clones were read by immunoSEQ multiplex PCR, and TCRdb kept only the in-frame ones, dropping some. Found here are some 150,000 clones, approximately 86% of them singletons; the top ten hold 2% to 3%. The receptor comes from a woman aged 70-85 years with acute or convalescent COVID-19. The chain employs TRBV5-5 and TRBJ1-1, with 7 bases matching TRBD1. The sample was peripheral blood. The CDR3 sequence is CASSFRRETGVSEAFF. The DNA for the CDR3 is TGTGCCAGCAGCTTCAGAAGAGAAACAGGGGTTTCTGAAGCTTTCTTT.